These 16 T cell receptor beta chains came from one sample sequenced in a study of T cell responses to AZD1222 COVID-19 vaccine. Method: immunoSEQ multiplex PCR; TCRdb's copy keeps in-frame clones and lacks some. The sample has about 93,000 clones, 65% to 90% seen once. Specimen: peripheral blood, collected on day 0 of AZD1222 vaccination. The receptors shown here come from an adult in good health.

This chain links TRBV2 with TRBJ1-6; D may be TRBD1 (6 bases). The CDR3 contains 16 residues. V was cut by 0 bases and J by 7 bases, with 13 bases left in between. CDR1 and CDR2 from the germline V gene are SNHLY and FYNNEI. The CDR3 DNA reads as TGTGCCAGCAGTGAAGCGGGACAACCCTTGAATTCACCCCTCCACTTT. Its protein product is CASSEAGQPLNSPLHF.

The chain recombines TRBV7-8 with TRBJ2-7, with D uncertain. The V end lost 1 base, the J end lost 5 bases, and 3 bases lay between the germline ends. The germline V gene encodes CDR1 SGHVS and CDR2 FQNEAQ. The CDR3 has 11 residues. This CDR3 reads CASSLGNEQYF. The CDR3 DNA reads TGTGCCAGCAGCTTAGGGAACGAGCAGTACTTC.

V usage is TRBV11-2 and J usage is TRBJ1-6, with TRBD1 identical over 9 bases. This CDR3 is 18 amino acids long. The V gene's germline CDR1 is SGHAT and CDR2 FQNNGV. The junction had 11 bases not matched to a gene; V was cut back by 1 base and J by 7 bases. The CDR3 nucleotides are TGTGCCAGCAGCTTAGTGCTTGCACGGACAGGGGTGAATTCACCCCTCCACTTT. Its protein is CASSLVLARTGVNSPLHF.

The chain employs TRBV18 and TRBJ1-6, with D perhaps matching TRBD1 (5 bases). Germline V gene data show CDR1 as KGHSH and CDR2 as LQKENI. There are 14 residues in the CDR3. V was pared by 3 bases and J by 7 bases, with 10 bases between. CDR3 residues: CASSPWQGNSPLHF. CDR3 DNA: TGTGCCAGCTCACCGTGGCAGGGCAATTCACCCCTCCACTTT.

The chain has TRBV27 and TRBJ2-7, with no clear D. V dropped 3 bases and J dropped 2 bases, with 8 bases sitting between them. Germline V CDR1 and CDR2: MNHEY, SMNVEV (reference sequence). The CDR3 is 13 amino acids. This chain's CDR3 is CASSFAATYEQYF. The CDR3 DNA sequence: TGTGCCAGCAGTTTTGCAGCCACCTACGAGCAGTACTTC.

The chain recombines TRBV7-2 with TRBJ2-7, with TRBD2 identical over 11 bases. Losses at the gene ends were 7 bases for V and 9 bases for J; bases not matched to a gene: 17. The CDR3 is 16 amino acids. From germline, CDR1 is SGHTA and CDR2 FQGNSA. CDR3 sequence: CASTLWTSGSISGQYF. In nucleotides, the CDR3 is TGTGCCAGCACTCTATGGACTAGCGGGTCAATATCGGGGCAGTACTTC.

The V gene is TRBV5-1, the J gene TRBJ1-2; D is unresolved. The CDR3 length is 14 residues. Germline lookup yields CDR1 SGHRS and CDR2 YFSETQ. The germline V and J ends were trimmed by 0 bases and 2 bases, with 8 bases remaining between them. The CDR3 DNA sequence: TGCGCCAGCAGCTTGGACAGTACAAACTATGGCTACACCTTC. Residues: CASSLDSTNYGYTF.

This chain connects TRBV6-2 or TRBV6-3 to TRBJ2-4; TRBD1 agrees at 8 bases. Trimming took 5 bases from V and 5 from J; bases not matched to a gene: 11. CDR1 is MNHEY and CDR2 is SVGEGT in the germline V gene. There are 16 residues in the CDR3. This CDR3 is CASSRPSDRVENIQYF. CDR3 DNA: TGTGCCAGCAGTCGGCCCTCGGACAGGGTCGAAAACATTCAGTACTTC.

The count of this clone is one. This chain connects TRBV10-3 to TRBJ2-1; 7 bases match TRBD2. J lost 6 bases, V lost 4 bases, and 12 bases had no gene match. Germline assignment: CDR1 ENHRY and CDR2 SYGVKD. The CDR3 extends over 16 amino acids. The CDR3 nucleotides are TGTGCCATCAGTGGCCCCACGGGAGGCGGGTCCAATGAGCAGTTCTTC. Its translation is CAISGPTGGGSNEQFF.

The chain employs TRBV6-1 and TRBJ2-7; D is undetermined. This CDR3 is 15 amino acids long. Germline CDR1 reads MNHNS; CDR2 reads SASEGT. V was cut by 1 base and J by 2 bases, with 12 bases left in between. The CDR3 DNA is TGTGCCAGCAGTGAAGAGGGCGGCTTGACCTACGAGCAGTACTTC. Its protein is CASSEEGGLTYEQYF.

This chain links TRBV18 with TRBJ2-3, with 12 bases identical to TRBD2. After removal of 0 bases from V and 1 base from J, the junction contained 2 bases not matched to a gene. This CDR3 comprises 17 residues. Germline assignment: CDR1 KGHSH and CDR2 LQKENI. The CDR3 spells CASSPPGTSGRTDTQYF. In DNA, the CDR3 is TGTGCCAGCTCACCACCGGGGACTAGCGGGCGCACAGATACGCAGTATTTT.

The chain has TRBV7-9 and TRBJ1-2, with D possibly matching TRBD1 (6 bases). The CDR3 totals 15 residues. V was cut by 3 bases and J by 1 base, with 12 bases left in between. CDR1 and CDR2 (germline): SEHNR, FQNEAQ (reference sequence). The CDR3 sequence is CASSLRGAVNYGYTF. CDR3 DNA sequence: TGTGCCAGCAGCTTGAGGGGGGCGGTTAACTATGGCTACACCTTC.

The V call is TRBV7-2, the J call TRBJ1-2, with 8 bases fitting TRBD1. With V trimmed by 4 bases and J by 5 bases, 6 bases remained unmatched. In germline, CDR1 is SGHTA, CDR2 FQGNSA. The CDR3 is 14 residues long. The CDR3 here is CASSSRGRDYGYTF. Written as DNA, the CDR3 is TGTGCCAGCAGCTCCAGGGGGCGAGATTATGGCTACACCTTC.

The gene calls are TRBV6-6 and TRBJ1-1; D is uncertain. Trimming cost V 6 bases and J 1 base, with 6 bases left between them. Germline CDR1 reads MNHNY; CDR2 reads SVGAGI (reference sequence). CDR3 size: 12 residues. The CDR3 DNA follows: TGTGCCAGCAGCCCAGGGAACACTGAAGCTTTCTTT. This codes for CASSPGNTEAFF.

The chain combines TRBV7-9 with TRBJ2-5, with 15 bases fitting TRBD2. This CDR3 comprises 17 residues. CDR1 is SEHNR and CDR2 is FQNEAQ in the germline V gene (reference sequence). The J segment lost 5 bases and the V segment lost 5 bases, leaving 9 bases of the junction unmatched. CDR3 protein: CASSPGTSGRFIETQYF. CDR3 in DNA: TGTGCCAGCAGCCCAGGGACTAGCGGGAGGTTTATCGAGACCCAGTACTTC.

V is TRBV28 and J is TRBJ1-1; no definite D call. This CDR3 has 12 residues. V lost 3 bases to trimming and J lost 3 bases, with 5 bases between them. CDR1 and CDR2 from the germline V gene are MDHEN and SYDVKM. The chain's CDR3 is CASSFGDTEAFF. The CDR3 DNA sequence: TGTGCCAGCAGTTTCGGTGACACTGAAGCTTTCTTT.